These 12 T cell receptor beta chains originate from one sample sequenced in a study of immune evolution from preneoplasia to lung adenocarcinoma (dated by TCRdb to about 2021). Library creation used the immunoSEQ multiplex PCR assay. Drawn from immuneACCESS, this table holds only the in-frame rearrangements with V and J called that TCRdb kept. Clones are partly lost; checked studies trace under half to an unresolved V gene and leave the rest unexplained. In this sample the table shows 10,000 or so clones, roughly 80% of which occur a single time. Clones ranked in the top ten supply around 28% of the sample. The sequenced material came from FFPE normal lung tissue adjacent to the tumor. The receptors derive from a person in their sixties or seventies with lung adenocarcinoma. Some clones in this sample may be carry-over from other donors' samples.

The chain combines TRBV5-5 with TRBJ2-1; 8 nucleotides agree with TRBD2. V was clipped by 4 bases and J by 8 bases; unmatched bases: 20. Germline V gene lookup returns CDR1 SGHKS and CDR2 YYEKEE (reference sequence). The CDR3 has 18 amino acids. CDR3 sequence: CASSTRGGVGTRRDEQFF. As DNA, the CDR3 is TGTGCCAGCAGCACCCGGGGGGGTGTCGGGACCCGGCGGGATGAGCAGTTCTTC. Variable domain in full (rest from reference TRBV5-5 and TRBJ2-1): DAGVTQSPTHLIKTRGQQVTLRCSPISGHKSVSWYQQVLGQGPQFIFQYYEKEERGRGNFPDRFSARQFPNYSSELNVNALLLGDSALYLCASSTRGGVGTRRDEQFFGPGTRLTVL.

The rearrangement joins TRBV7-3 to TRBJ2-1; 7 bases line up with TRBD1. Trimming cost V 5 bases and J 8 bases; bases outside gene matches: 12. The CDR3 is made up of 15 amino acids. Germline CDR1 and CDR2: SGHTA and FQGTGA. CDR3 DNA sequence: TGTGCCAGCAGCCGTCGACAGGGAATCAGGGATGAGCAGTTCTTC. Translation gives CASSRRQGIRDEQFF.

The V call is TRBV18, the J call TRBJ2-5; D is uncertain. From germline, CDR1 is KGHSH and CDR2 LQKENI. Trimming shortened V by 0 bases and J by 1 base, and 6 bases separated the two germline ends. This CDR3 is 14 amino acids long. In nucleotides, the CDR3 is TGTGCCAGCTCACCACCTCCCGGCCAAGAGACCCAGTACTTC. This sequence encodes CASSPPPGQETQYF.

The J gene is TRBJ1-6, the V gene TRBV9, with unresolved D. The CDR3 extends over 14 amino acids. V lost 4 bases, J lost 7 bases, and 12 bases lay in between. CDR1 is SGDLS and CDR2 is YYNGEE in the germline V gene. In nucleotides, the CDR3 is TGTGCCAGCAGCTCTAGGGTTGGCAATTCACCCCTCCACTTT. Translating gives CASSSRVGNSPLHF.

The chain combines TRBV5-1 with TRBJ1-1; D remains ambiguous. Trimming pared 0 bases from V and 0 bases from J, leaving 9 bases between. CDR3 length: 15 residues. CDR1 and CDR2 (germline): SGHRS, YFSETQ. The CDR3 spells CASSLGHGVNTEAFF. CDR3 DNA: TGCGCCAGCAGCTTGGGGCATGGGGTGAACACTGAAGCTTTCTTT.

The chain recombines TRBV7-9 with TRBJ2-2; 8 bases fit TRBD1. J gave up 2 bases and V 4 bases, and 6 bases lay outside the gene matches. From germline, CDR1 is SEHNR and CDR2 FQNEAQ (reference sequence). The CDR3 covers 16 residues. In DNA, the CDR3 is TGTGCCAGCAGCTCCTCAGGGGGCGCAAACACCGGGGAGCTGTTTTTT. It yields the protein CASSSSGGANTGELFF.

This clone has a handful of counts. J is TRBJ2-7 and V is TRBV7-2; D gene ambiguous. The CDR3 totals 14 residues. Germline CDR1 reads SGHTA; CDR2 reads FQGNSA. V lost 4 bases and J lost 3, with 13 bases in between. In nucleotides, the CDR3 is TGTGCCAGCAGCTCCTACACGGCTAGCTACGAGCAGTACTTC. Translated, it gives CASSSYTASYEQYF.

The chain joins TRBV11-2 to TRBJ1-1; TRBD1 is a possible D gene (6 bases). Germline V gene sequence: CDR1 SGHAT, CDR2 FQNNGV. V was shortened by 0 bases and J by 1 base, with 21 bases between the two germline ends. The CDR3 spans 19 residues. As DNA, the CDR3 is TGTGCCAGCAGCTTAGATGGATTGAGTTTCGGGACATCGAACACTGAAGCTTTCTTT. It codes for CASSLDGLSFGTSNTEAFF.

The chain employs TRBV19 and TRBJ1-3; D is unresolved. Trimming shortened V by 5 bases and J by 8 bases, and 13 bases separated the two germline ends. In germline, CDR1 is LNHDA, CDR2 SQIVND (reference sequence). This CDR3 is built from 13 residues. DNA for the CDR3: TGTGCCAGTAGTTCCCAGGACGGGGACACCATATATTTT. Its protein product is CASSSQDGDTIYF. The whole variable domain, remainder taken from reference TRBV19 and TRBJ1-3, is DGGITQSPKYLFRKEGQNVTLSCEQNLNHDAMYWYRQDPGQGLRLIYYSQIVNDFQKGDIAEGYSVSREKKESFPLTVTSAQKNPTAFYLCASSSQDGDTIYFGEGSWLTVV.

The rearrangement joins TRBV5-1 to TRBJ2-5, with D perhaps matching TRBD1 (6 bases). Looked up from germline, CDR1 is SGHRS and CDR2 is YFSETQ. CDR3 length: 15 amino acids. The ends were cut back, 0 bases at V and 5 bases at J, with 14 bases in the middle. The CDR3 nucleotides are TGCGCCAGCAGCTTGGGACAGGTTATCGGTGAGACCCAGTACTTC. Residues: CASSLGQVIGETQYF.

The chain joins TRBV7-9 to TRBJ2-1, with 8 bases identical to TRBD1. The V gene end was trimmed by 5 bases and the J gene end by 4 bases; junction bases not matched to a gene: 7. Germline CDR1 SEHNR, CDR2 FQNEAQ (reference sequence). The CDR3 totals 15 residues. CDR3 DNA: TGTGCCAGCAGCCAACCGGGACAGGAGTACAATGAGCAGTTCTTC. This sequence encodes CASSQPGQEYNEQFF.

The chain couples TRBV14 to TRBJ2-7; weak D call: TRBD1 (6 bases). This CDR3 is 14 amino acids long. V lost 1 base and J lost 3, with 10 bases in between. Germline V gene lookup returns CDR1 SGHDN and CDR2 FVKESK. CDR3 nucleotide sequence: TGTGCCAGCAGCCAAGGGACAGCCAACTACGAGCAGTACTTC. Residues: CASSQGTANYEQYF.